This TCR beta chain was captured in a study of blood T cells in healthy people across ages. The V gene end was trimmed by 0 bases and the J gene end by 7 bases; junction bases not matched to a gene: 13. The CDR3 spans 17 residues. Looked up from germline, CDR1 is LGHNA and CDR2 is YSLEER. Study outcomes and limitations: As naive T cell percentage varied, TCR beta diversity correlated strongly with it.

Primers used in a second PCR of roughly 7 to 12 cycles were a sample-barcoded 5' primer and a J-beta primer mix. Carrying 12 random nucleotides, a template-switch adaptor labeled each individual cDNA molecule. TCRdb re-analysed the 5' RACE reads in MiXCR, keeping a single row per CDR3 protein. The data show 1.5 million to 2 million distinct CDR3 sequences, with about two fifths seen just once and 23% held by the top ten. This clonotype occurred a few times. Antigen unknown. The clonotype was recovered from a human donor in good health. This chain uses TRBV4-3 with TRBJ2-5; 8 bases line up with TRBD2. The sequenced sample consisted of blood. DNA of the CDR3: TGCGCCAGCAGCCAAGATACGGGGGGGACCAGAGGAGCGACCCAGTACTTC. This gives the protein CASSQDTGGTRGATQYF.